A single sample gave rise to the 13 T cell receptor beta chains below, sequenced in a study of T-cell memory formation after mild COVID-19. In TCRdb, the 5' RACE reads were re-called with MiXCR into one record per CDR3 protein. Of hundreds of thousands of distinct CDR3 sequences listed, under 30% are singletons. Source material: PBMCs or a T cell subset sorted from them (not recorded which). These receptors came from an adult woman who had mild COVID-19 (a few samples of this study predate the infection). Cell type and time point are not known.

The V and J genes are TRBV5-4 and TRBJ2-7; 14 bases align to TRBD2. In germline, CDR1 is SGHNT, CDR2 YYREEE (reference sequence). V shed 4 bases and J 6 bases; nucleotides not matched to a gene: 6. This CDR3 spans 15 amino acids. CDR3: CASSRGLAGVFEQYF. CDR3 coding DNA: TGTGCCAGCAGCCGGGGACTAGCGGGAGTGTTCGAGCAGTACTTC.

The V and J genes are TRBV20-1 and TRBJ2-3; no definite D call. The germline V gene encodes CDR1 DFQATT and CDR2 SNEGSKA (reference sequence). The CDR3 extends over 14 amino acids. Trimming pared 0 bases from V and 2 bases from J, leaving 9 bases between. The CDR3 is CSARDLLLTDTQYF. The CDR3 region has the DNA TGCAGTGCTAGAGATCTTCTGCTCACAGATACGCAGTATTTT.

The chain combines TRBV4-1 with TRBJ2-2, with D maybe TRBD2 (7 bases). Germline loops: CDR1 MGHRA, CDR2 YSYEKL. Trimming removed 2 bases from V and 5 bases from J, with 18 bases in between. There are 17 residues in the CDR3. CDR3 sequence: CASSQRVRGRDTGELFF. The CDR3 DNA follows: TGCGCCAGCAGCCAAAGAGTGCGGGGGCGGGATACCGGGGAGCTGTTTTTT.

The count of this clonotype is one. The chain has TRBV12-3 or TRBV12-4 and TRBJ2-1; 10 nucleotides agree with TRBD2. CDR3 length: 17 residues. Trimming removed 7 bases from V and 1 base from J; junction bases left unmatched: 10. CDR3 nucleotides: TGTGCCAGCATCCAGCTAGCGGGAGATAAGTCCTACAATGAGCAGTTCTTC. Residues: CASIQLAGDKSYNEQFF.

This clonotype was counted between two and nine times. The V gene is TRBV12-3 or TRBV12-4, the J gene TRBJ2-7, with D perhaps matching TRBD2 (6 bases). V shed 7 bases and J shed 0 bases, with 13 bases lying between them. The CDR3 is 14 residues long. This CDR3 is CASTLGGPSYEQYF. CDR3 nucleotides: TGTGCCAGCACCCTGGGGGGACCCTCCTACGAGCAGTACTTC.

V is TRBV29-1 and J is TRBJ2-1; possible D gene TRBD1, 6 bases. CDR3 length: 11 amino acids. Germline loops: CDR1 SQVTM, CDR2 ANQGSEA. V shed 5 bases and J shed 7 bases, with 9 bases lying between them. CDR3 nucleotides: TGCAGCGTTTCTGACAGGAATGAGCAGTTCTTC. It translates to CSVSDRNEQFF.

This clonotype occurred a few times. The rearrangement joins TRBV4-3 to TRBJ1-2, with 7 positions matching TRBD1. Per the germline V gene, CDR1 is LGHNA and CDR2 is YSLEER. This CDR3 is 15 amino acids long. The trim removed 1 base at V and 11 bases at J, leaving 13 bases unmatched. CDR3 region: CASSQGQLLSGGYTF. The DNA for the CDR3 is TGCGCCAGCAGCCAAGGACAGCTCCTCTCAGGGGGTTACACCTTC.

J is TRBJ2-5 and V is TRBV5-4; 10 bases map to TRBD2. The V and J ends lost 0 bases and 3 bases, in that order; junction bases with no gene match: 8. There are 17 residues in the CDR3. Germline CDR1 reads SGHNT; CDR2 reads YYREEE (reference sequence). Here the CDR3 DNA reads TGTGCCAGCAGCTTGGCCAGGGGACTAGCGAGCAAAGAGACCCAGTACTTC. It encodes CASSLARGLASKETQYF.

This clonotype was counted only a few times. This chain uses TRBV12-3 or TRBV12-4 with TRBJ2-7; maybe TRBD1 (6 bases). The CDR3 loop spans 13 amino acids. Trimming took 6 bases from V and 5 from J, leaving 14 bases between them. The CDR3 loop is CASSRDEGDEQYF. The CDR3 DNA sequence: TGTGCCAGCAGCCGGGATGAGGGGGACGAGCAGTACTTC.

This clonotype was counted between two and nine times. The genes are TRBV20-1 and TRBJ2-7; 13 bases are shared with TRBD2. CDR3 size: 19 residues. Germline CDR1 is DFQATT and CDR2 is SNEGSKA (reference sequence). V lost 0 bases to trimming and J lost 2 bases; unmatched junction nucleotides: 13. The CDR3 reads CSARDNHPTSGGVPYEQYF. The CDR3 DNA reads TGCAGTGCTAGAGACAATCACCCTACTAGCGGGGGGGTTCCCTACGAGCAGTACTTC.

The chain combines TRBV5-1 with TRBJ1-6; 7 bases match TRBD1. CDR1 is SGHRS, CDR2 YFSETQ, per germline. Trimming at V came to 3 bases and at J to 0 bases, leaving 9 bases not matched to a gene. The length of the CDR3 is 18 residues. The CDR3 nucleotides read TGCGCCAGCAGCTGGGGGGACAGCTTGAGCTCCTATAATTCACCCCTCCACTTT. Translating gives CASSWGDSLSSYNSPLHF.

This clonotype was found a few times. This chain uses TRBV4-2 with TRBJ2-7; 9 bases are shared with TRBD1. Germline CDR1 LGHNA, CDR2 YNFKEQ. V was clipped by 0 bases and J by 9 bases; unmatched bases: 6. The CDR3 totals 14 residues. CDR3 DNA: TGTGCCAGCAGCCAAGAGGACAGGGGAATAGTGCAGTACTTC. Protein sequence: CASSQEDRGIVQYF.

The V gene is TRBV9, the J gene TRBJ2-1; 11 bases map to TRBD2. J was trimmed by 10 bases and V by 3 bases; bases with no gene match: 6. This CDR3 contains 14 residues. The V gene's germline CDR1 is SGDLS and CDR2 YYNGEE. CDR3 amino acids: CASSDPTSGTEQFF. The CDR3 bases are TGTGCCAGCAGCGATCCGACTAGCGGGACGGAGCAGTTCTTC.